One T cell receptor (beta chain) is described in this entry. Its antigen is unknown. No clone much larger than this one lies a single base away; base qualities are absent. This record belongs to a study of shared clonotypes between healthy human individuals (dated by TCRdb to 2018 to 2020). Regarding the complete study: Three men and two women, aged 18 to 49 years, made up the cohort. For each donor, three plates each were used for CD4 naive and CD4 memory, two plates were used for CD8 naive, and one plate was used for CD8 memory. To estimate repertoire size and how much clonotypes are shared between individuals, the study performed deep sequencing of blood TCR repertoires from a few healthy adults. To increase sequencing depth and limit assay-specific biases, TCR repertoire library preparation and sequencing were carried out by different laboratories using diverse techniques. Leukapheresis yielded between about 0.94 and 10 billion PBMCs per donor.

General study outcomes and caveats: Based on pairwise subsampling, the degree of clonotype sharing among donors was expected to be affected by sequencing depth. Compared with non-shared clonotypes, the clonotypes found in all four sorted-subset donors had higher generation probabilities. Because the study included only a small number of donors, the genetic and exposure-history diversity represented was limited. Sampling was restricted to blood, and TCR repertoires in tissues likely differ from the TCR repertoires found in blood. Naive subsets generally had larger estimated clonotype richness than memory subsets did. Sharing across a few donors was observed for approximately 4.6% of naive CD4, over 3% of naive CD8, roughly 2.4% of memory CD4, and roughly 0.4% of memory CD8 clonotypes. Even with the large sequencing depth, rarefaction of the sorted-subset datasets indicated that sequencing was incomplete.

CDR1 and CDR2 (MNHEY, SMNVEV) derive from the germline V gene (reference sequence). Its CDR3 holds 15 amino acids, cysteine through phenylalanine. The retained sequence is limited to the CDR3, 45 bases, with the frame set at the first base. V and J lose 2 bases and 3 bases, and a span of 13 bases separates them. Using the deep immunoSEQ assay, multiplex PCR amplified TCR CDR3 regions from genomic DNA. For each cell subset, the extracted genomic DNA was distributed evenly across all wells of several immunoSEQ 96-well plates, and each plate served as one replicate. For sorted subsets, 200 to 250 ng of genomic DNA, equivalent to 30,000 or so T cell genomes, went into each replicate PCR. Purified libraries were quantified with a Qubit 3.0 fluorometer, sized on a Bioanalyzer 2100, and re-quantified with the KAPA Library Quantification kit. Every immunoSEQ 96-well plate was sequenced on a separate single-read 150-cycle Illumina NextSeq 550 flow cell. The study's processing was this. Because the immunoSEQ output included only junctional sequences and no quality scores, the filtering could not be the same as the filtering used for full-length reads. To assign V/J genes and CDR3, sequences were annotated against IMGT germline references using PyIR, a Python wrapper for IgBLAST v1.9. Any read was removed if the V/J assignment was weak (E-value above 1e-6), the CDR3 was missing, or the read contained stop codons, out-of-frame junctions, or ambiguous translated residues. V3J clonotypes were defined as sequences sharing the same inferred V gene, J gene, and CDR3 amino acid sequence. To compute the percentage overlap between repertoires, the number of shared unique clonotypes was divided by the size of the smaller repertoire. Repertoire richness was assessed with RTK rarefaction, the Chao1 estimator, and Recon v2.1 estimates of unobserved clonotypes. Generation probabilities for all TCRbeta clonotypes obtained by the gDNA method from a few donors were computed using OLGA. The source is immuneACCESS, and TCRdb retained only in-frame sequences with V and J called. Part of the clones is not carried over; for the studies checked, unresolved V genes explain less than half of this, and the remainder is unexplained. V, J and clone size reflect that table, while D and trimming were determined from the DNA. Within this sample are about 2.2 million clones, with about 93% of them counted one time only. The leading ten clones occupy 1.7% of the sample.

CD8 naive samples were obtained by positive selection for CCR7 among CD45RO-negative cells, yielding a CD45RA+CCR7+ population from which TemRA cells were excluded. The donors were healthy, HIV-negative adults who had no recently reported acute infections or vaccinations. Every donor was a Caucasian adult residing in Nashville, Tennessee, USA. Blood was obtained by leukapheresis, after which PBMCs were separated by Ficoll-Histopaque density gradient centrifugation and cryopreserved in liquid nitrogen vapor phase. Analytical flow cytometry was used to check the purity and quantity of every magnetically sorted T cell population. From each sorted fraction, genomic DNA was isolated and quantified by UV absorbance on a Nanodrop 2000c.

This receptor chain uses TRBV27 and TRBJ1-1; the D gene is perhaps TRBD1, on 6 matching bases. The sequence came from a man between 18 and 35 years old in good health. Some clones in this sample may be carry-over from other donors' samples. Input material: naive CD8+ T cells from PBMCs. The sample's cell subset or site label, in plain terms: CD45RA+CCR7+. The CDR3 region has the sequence CASSLGGLTDTEAFF. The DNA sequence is TGTGCCAGCAGTTTAGGGGGCTTAACGGACACTGAAGCTTTCTTT.